The 16 T cell receptor beta chains below come from one sample, sequenced in a study of shared clonotypes between healthy human individuals. Terminally differentiated effector memory CD45RA+ cells were left out of the naive CD8 fraction, which was CD45RO-negative and positively selected for CCR7. The protocol was immunoSEQ multiplex PCR, while the TCRdb copy is restricted to in-frame clones and leaves out a portion. Counted here are fewer than 1 million clones, 95% to 97% occurring once; the ten biggest clones make up about 0.25%. The sequencing sample was made of naive CD8+ T cells sorted from blood. These receptor sequences come from a man aged 25 to 40 in good health.

The CDR3 coding sequence is TGTGCCAGCAGTCCCCTAGTGTCAGGGATTTTTAGCACAGATACGCAGTATTTT. Protein sequence: CASSPLVSGIFSTDTQYF. V usage is TRBV27 and J usage is TRBJ2-3; D might be TRBD1 (5 bases). Trimming left V 5 bases short and J 0 bases short, with 21 bases between. Germline assignment: CDR1 MNHEY and CDR2 SMNVEV (reference sequence). CDR3 length equals 18 residues.

The chain employs TRBV9 and TRBJ2-1; unclear D gene. The CDR3 loop spans 19 amino acids. CDR1 and CDR2 (germline): SGDLS, YYNGEE. V gave up 0 bases and J gave up 5 bases, with 24 bases separating them. Here the CDR3 reads CASSVVPLATVGGDNEQFF. CDR3 coding DNA: TGTGCCAGCAGCGTAGTCCCTTTGGCAACAGTCGGCGGAGACAATGAGCAGTTCTTC. Full variable domain (rest looked up from reference TRBV9 and TRBJ2-1): DSGVTQTPKHLITATGQRVTLRCSPRSGDLSVYWYQQSLDQGLQFLIQYYNGEERAKGNILERFSAQQFPDLHSELNLSSLELGDSALYFCASSVVPLATVGGDNEQFFGPGTRLTVL.

The V gene is TRBV6-1, the J gene TRBJ1-1; 10 bases match TRBD1. This CDR3 has 14 residues. V shed 6 bases, J shed 5 bases, and the junction held 6 bases outside the gene matches. Germline V gene sequence: CDR1 MNHNS, CDR2 SASEGT. The CDR3 is CASRGGQGGTEAFF. The CDR3, as DNA: TGTGCCAGCAGGGGAGGACAGGGGGGGACTGAAGCTTTCTTT.

The chain carries TRBV11-2 and TRBJ2-7; unclear D gene. Between the trimmed V and J ends, which lost 3 bases and 4 bases, there was a span of 13 bases. CDR1 and CDR2 from the germline V gene are SGHAT and FQNNGV. There are 14 residues in the CDR3. The CDR3 reads CASSFGGNLYEQYF. The CDR3 bases are TGTGCCAGCAGCTTTGGTGGGAATCTATACGAGCAGTACTTC.

The V and J genes are TRBV27 and TRBJ2-7; D could derive from TRBD1 or TRBD2 (5 bases each). The germline CDR1 and CDR2 sequences are MNHEY and SMNVEV (reference sequence). The CDR3 runs 16 residues. V lost 6 bases and J 2 bases, leaving 20 bases between the germline ends. CDR3 in DNA: TGTGCCAGCAGAAGAGGCAAGGTGGGGGACGCCTACGAGCAGTACTTC. Protein sequence: CASRRGKVGDAYEQYF.

The chain has TRBV2 and TRBJ2-1; TRBD2 aligns across 8 bases. The CDR3 contains 17 residues. V was clipped by 3 bases and J by 9 bases; unmatched bases: 16. The germline CDR1 and CDR2 sequences are SNHLY and FYNNEI. CDR3 bases: TGTGCCAGCAGTGAGGCTAGCGGGTCCGCCCTATCTTGTGAGCAGTTCTTC. Its translation: CASSEASGSALSCEQFF.

This chain connects TRBV7-9 to TRBJ2-7; D is perhaps TRBD2 (5 bases). The germline CDR1 and CDR2 sequences are SEHNR and FQNEAQ (reference sequence). The CDR3 runs to 15 residues. Trimming pared 5 bases from V and 4 bases from J, leaving 18 bases between. CDR3 bases: TGTGCCAGCAGCCCCAAGGATGGAGCGGCATACGAGCAGTACTTC. Its protein product is CASSPKDGAAYEQYF.

This clone was seen a single time. The rearrangement links TRBV2 to TRBJ2-6; D gene uncertain. The CDR3 is 17 amino acids. Germline assignment: CDR1 SNHLY and CDR2 FYNNEI. Trimming left V 6 bases short and J 0 bases short, with 15 bases between. CDR3 loop: CASSGRRSSSGANVLTF. The CDR3 region has the DNA TGTGCCAGCAGCGGACGGCGGTCGAGCTCTGGGGCCAACGTCCTGACTTTC.

The chain carries TRBV11-2 and TRBJ1-1; D is possibly TRBD1 (5 bases). Germline CDR1 and CDR2: SGHAT and FQNNGV. The V and J ends lost 2 bases and 1 base respectively, with 11 bases between them. The CDR3 totals 15 residues. The CDR3 DNA sequence: TGTGCCAGCAGCTTATTTACAGGTGAGAACACTGAAGCTTTCTTT. It translates to CASSLFTGENTEAFF.

The V and J genes are TRBV5-1 and TRBJ2-1, with D perhaps TRBD1 or TRBD2 (5 bases each). Trimming stripped 9 bases from V and 5 bases from J, with 15 bases between. The CDR3 consists of 13 residues. Germline assignment: CDR1 SGHRS and CDR2 YFSETQ. The DNA of the CDR3 is TGCGCCACCAGGTGGGACGGAGACAATGAGCAGTTCTTC. Amino acid sequence: CATRWDGDNEQFF.

The chain is built from TRBV9 and TRBJ2-7, with TRBD2 matching over 10 bases. CDR3 length: 15 residues. Germline CDR1 and CDR2: SGDLS and YYNGEE. The ends lost 0 bases at V and 5 bases at J; junction bases unmatched: 5. CDR3 nucleotides: TGTGCCAGCAGCGTAGCTAGCGGGAGATTCAACGAGCAGTACTTC. Its protein is CASSVASGRFNEQYF.

The CDR3 here is CATTPDRGDQPQHF. The CDR3 nucleotides are TGTGCCACCACCCCCGACAGGGGTGATCAGCCCCAGCATTTT. The rearrangement links TRBV15 to TRBJ1-5, with TRBD1 identical over 8 bases. J gave up 5 bases and V 7 bases, and 7 bases lay outside the gene matches. In germline, CDR1 is LNHNV, CDR2 YYDKDF (reference sequence). CDR3 length: 14 amino acids.

V and J are TRBV28 and TRBJ1-2; TRBD1 aligns across 7 bases. This CDR3 is built from 15 residues. V was pared by 6 bases and J by 2 bases, with 9 bases of the junction left unmatched. Germline CDR1 is MDHEN and CDR2 is SYDVKM. The CDR3 here is CASRLEGTVNYGYTF. As DNA, the CDR3 is TGTGCCAGCAGGCTAGAAGGGACAGTGAACTATGGCTACACCTTC.

The chain couples TRBV25-1 to TRBJ2-7; no firm D call. Germline V CDR1 and CDR2: MGHDK, SYGVNS. The V end lost 3 bases, the J end lost 3 bases, and 6 bases lay between the germline ends. This CDR3 comprises 12 residues. The CDR3, as DNA: TGTGCCAGCAGTGACCCCGACTACGAGCAGTACTTC. This sequence encodes CASSDPDYEQYF.

This chain connects TRBV28 to TRBJ2-7; perhaps TRBD2 as D (5 bases). V lost 5 bases and J 0 bases, leaving 11 bases between the germline ends. The germline gives CDR1 MDHEN, CDR2 SYDVKM. This CDR3 region has 14 residues. The CDR3 nucleotides read TGTGCCAGCAGTCCCCCTAGCCGCTCCTACGAGCAGTACTTC. Protein: CASSPPSRSYEQYF.

The CDR3, as DNA: TGTGCCAGCAGTTTTACAGGGGACTACGAGCAGTACTTC. Its protein is CASSFTGDYEQYF. This chain uses TRBV27 with TRBJ2-7, with 7 bases aligning to TRBD1. Per the germline V gene, CDR1 is MNHEY and CDR2 is SMNVEV (reference sequence). V shed 3 bases, J shed 3 bases, and the junction held 2 bases outside the gene matches. The CDR3 spans 13 residues.